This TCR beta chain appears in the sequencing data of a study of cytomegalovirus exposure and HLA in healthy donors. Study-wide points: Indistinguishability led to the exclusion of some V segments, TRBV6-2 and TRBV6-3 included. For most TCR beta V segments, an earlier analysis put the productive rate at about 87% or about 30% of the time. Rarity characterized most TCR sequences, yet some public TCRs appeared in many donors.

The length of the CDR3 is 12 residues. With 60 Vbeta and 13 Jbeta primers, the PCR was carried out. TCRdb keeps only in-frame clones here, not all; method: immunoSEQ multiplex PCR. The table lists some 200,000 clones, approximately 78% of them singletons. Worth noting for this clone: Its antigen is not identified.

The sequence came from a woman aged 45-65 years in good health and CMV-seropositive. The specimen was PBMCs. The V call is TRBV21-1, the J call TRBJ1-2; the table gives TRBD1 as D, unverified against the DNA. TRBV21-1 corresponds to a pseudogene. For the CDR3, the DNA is TGTGCCAGCAGCAGTGACAGCTATGGCTACACCTTC. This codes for CASSSDSYGYTF.